These 13 T cell receptor beta chains were all obtained from the same sample, sequenced in a study of beta chain features in type 1 diabetes. Findings of the study overall: TCRB CDR3 length was moderately but significantly reduced in all four CD4+ subsets of Type 1 diabetes patients.

The sequenced template was cDNA made from the entire isolated RNA. Clones were read by immunoSEQ multiplex PCR, and TCRdb kept only the in-frame ones, dropping some. The top ten clones hold about 0.016% of a sample with approximately 270,000 clones, around an eighth of them seen once. The antigens for these receptors are not known. Material: naive CD4+ T cells from blood. The receptors were sampled from a man aged 30-40 years with type 1 diabetes.

The chain carries TRBV23-1 and TRBJ2-3; 11 nucleotides agree with TRBD2. TRBV23-1 is treated as an ORF (open reading frame) with a function not yet certain. Trimming took 2 bases from V and 5 from J; bases not matched to a gene: 12. The CDR3 length is 18 residues. DNA of the CDR3: TGCGCCAGCAGTCAAGCCCCTACTAGCGGGAGTGTCAAAGATACGCAGTATTTT. It encodes CASSQAPTSGSVKDTQYF.

The chain recombines TRBV27 with TRBJ2-5; 7 nucleotides agree with TRBD2. Trimming at V came to 5 bases and at J to 5 bases, leaving 11 bases not matched to a gene. The CDR3 spans 15 residues. The germline gives CDR1 MNHEY, CDR2 SMNVEV (reference sequence). DNA for the CDR3: TGTGCCAGCAGTATAAGACTAGCCTTTGGGGAGACCCAGTACTTC. This encodes CASSIRLAFGETQYF.

This sequence joins TRBV7-6 and TRBJ2-3; 7 bases match TRBD1. The CDR3 sequence is 18 residues long. Trimming cost V 5 bases and J 0 bases; bases outside gene matches: 14. Germline CDR1 and CDR2: SGHVS and FNYEAQ. The CDR3 coding sequence is TGTGCCAGCAGCGCACGTCTCCGGGACAGATCTAGCACAGATACGCAGTATTTT. It encodes CASSARLRDRSSTDTQYF.

This clone was counted only a few times. This sequence joins TRBV5-4 and TRBJ2-7, with 7 bases that match TRBD1. J was trimmed by 7 bases and V by 5 bases; bases with no gene match: 9. The CDR3 is 13 residues long. Germline V CDR1 and CDR2: SGHNT, YYREEE (reference sequence). The CDR3 sequence: CASRAGTEREQYF. The CDR3 DNA reads TGTGCCAGCAGGGCCGGGACAGAGAGGGAGCAGTACTTC.

The chain links TRBV20-1 to TRBJ1-1; D not resolved. This CDR3 is 11 amino acids long. Per the germline V gene, CDR1 is DFQATT and CDR2 is SNEGSKA (reference sequence). The CDR3 DNA is TGCGGATTGGGCCTGAACACTGAAGCTTTCTTT. It encodes CGLGLNTEAFF.

V gene TRBV7-9 combines with J gene TRBJ2-3, with TRBD2 matching 11 bases. The trim removed 6 bases at V and 0 bases at J, leaving 8 bases unmatched. Per the germline V gene, CDR1 is SEHNR and CDR2 is FQNEAQ (reference sequence). This CDR3 spans 17 amino acids. CDR3 protein: CASSFLSGRASTDTQYF. The CDR3, as DNA: TGTGCCAGCAGTTTTCTTAGCGGGAGGGCTAGCACAGATACGCAGTATTTT.

This clone was counted only a few times. The chain combines TRBV9 with TRBJ1-5, with TRBD1 identical over 7 bases. The CDR3 contains 14 residues. With V trimmed by 3 bases and J by 0 bases, 0 bases remained unmatched. Looked up from germline, CDR1 is SGDLS and CDR2 is YYNGEE. The CDR3 DNA follows: TGTGCCAGCAGCGGGACAGGTAGCAATCAGCCCCAGCATTTT. The encoded protein is CASSGTGSNQPQHF.

V is TRBV6-5 and J is TRBJ2-1; the match to TRBD1 covers 8 bases. The germline V gene has CDR1 MNHEY and CDR2 SVGAGI. V trimming: 7 bases; J trimming: 6 bases; junction bases outside the gene matches: 8. The length of the CDR3 is 14 residues. The DNA of the CDR3 is TGTGCCAGCACCAACTACGACAGGGGCAATGAGCAGTTCTTC. This sequence encodes CASTNYDRGNEQFF.

The chain employs TRBV7-2 and TRBJ1-2; a possible D gene is TRBD1 (5 bases). This CDR3 is built from 12 residues. V was pared by 5 bases and J by 4 bases, with 8 bases between. Germline CDR1 and CDR2: SGHTA and FQGNSA. The CDR3 bases are TGTGCCAGCAGCGGGGGGTTCTATGGCTACACCTTC. This sequence encodes CASSGGFYGYTF.

This clone has a handful of counts. This chain connects TRBV7-9 to TRBJ2-1, with D hard to call. Trimming took off 4 bases at V and 6 bases at J, with 16 bases between the two ends. This CDR3 contains 15 residues. Germline V CDR1 and CDR2: SEHNR, FQNEAQ (reference sequence). CDR3 sequence: CASSSPGAVTNEQFF. As DNA, the CDR3 is TGTGCCAGCAGCTCCCCCGGCGCGGTTACCAATGAGCAGTTCTTC. Full variable domain (outside the CDR3, taken from reference TRBV7-9 and TRBJ2-1): DTGVSQNPRHKITKRGQNVTFRCDPISEHNRLYWYRQTLGQGPEFLTYFQNEAQLEKSRLLSDRFSAERPKGSFSTLEIQRTEQGDSAMYLCASSSPGAVTNEQFFGPGTRLTVL.

This clone was seen only a few times. This chain joins TRBV11-1 and TRBJ2-7; maybe TRBD1 (5 bases). V shed 4 bases and J shed 9 bases, with 10 bases lying between them. From germline, CDR1 is SGHAT and CDR2 FQDESV (reference sequence). The CDR3 has 11 amino acids. CDR3 DNA: TGTGCCAGCAGCTCGACAGTCGGGCAGTACTTC. Its translation is CASSSTVGQYF.

This clone was seen a few times. This rearrangement joins TRBV18 to TRBJ1-5; D perhaps matches TRBD1 (5 bases). CDR3 length equals 16 residues. In germline, CDR1 is KGHSH, CDR2 LQKENI. The V end lost 2 bases, the J end lost 5 bases, and 16 bases lay between the germline ends. The CDR3 DNA is TGTGCCAGCTCACCAACGCATGCAGGGCGTGATCAGCCCCAGCATTTT. Protein: CASSPTHAGRDQPQHF.

This chain joins TRBV20-1 and TRBJ1-1, with D hard to call. The CDR3 is 11 amino acids. Trimming took 3 bases from V and 5 from J, leaving 7 bases between them. Germline V gene sequence: CDR1 DFQATT, CDR2 SNEGSKA (reference sequence). CDR3: CSARGGTEAFF. DNA of the CDR3: TGCAGTGCTAGGGGAGGGACTGAAGCTTTCTTT.